The entry that follows covers one T cell receptor beta chain sequence. At the DNA level, this CDR3 is encoded by other sequences in the same sample as well. The data are from a study of blood T cell repertoires in COVID-19. About the study: Sample material is recorded as cDNA or gDNA derived from T cells, B-cell-depleted T cells, or PBMCs.

Profiled with immunoSEQ multiplex PCR; TCRdb holds only in-frame clones, not every one. The data show about 300,000 clones, 88% seen once. CDR1 MDHEN and CDR2 SYDVKM come from the germline V gene. The CDR3 loop spans 14 amino acids. V was pared by 4 bases and J by 6 bases, with 4 bases of the junction left unmatched. The chain joins TRBV28 to TRBJ1-5; 9 nucleotides agree with TRBD1. The source material was peripheral blood. The TCR sequence derives from a woman in her 30s who had recovered from COVID-19. In nucleotides, the CDR3 is TGTGCCAGCAGTTCGGGACAGGGTGGTCAGCCCCAGCATTTT. Protein: CASSSGQGGQPQHF. The full variable domain, with the rest looked up from reference TRBV28 and TRBJ1-5, is DVKVTQSSRYLVKRTGEKVFLECVQDMDHENMFWYRQDPGLGLRLIYFSYDVKMKEKGDIPEGYSVSREKKERFSLILESASTNQTSMYLCASSSGQGGQPQHFGDGTRLSIL.